A single sample gave rise to the 6 T cell receptor beta chains below, sequenced in a study of blood T cell repertoires in COVID-19. Method: immunoSEQ multiplex PCR; TCRdb's copy keeps in-frame clones and lacks some. This sample has about 61,000 clones, with roughly 89% found just once. The sample comprised peripheral blood. The source of these receptors is a human donor in a cohort sampled during active COVID-19.

V and J are TRBV6-2 or TRBV6-3 and TRBJ1-2, with a tentative D call TRBD1 (5 bases). The CDR3 totals 13 residues. V lost 2 bases and J lost 5, with 9 bases in between. Germline V gene data show CDR1 as MNHEY and CDR2 as SVGEGT. This CDR3 reads CASSYTQEYGYTF. The DNA of the CDR3 is TGTGCCAGCAGTTACACACAGGAATATGGCTACACCTTC.

The J gene is TRBJ2-5, the V gene TRBV10-3; possible D gene TRBD2, 6 bases. This CDR3 has 14 residues. V was cut by 6 bases and J by 0 bases, with 11 bases left in between. Germline lookup yields CDR1 ENHRY and CDR2 SYGVKD. The CDR3 region has the DNA TGTGCCATCAGCCCGGACTATTACCAAGAGACCCAGTACTTC. Residues: CAISPDYYQETQYF.

The V call is TRBV5-4, the J call TRBJ2-2, with TRBD2 matching over 8 bases. The ends lost 4 bases at V and 6 bases at J; junction bases unmatched: 11. Germline V gives CDR1 SGHNT, CDR2 YYREEE (reference sequence). The length of the CDR3 is 16 residues. The CDR3 spells CASSPRRGALAGELFF. In DNA form, the CDR3 reads TGTGCCAGCAGCCCAAGGCGGGGGGCCCTTGCCGGGGAGCTGTTTTTT.

This sequence joins TRBV4-1 and TRBJ2-7, with 12 bases identical to TRBD1. V was clipped by 1 base and J by 7 bases; unmatched bases: 8. From germline, CDR1 is MGHRA and CDR2 YSYEKL. The CDR3 loop spans 16 amino acids. CDR3 bases: TGCGCCAGCAGCCAAGCCGCGGGACAGGGGGCTGGGGAGCAGTACTTC. Translated: CASSQAAGQGAGEQYF.

The sample holds a few counts of this clone. This chain joins TRBV3-1 (or the pseudogene TRBV3-2) and TRBJ1-2; D is possibly TRBD1 (5 bases). Per the germline V gene, CDR1 is LGHDT and CDR2 is YNNKEL (reference sequence). The CDR3 runs 16 residues. V lost 0 bases to trimming and J lost 2 bases, with 13 bases between them. CDR3 DNA sequence: TGTGCCAGCAGCCAAGAAACCCCGACAGTCAACTATGGCTACACCTTC. It specifies CASSQETPTVNYGYTF.

This chain connects TRBV6-5 to TRBJ1-2, with 9 bases identical to TRBD1. V lost 7 bases, J lost 2 bases, and 8 bases stayed unmatched. CDR3 length equals 15 residues. Per the germline V gene, CDR1 is MNHEY and CDR2 is SVGAGI. CDR3 DNA sequence: TGTGCCAGCAAGTTCCCCGGGACAGGGAACTATGGCTACACCTTC. The encoded protein is CASKFPGTGNYGYTF.